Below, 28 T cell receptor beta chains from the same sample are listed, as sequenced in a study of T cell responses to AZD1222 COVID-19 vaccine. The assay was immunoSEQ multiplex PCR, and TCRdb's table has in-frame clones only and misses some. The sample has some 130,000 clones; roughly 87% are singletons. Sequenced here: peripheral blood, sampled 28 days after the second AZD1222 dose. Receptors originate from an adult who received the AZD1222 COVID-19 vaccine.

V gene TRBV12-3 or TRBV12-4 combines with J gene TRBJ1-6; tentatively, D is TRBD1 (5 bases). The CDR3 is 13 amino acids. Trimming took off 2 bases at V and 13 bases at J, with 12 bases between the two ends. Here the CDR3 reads CASSLLRTSPLHF. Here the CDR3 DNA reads TGTGCCAGCAGTTTATTGAGGACAAGTCCCCTCCACTTT.

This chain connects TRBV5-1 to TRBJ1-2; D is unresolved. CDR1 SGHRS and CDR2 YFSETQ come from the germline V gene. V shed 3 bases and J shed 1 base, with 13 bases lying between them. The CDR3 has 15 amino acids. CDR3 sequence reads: CASSYLGDLNYGYTF. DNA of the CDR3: TGCGCCAGCAGCTACCTCGGGGATCTTAACTATGGCTACACCTTC.

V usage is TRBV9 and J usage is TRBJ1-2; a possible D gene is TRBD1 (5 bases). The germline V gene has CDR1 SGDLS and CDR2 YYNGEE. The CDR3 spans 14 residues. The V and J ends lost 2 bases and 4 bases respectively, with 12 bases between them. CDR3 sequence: CASSVGQSLYGYTF. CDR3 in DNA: TGTGCCAGCAGCGTGGGGCAGAGCCTCTATGGCTACACCTTC.

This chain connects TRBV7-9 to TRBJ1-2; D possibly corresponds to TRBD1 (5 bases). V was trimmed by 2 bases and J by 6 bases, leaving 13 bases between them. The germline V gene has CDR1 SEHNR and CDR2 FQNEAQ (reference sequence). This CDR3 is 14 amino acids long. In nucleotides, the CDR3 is TGTGCCAGCAGCTTACTTCCCAGGGATAATGGCTACACCTTC. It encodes CASSLLPRDNGYTF. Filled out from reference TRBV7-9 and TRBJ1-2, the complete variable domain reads DTGVSQNPRHKITKRGQNVTFRCDPISEHNRLYWYRQTLGQGPEFLTYFQNEAQLEKSRLLSDRFSAERPKGSFSTLEIQRTEQGDSAMYLCASSLLPRDNGYTFGSGTRLTVV.

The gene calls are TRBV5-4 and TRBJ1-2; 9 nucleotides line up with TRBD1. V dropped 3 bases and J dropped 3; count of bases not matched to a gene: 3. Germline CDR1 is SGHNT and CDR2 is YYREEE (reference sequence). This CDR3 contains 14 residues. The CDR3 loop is CASSSRTGDYGYTF. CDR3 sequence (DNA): TGTGCCAGCAGCTCCAGGACAGGGGACTATGGCTACACCTTC. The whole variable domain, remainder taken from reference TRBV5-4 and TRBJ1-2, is ETGVTQSPTHLIKTRGQQVTLRCSSQSGHNTVSWYQQALGQGPQFIFQYYREEENGRGNFPPRFSGLQFPNYSSELNVNALELDDSALYLCASSSRTGDYGYTFGSGTRLTVV.

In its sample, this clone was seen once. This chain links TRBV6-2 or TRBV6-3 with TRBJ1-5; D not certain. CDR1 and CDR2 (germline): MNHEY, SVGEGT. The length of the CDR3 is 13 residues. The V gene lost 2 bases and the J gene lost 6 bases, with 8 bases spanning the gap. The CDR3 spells CASSYRVTQPQHF. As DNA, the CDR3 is TGTGCCAGCAGTTACAGGGTTACTCAGCCCCAGCATTTT.

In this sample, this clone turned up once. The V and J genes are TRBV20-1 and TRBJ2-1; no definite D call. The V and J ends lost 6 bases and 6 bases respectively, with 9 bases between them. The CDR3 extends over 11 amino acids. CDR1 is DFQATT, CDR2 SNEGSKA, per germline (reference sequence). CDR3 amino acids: CSAGRSNEQFF. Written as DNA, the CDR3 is TGCAGTGCCGGGCGGTCCAATGAGCAGTTCTTC.

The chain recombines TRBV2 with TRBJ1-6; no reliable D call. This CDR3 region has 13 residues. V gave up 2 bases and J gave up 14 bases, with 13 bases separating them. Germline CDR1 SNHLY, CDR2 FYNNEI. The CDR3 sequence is CASSERLAGSLHF. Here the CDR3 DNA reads TGTGCCAGCAGTGAACGTCTTGCCGGGTCCCTCCACTTT.

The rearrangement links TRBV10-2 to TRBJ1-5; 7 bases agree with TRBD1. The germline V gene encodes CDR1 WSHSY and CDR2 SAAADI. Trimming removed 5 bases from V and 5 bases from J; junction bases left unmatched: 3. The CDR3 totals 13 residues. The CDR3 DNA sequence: TGCGCCAGCAGTCTCACAGGGGATCAGCCCCAGCATTTT. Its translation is CASSLTGDQPQHF.

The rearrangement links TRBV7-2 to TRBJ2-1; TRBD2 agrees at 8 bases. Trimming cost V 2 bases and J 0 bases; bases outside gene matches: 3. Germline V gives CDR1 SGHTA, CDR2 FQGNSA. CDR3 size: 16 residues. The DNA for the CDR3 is TGTGCCAGCAGCTTACTAGCGGGCACCTCCTACAATGAGCAGTTCTTC. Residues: CASSLLAGTSYNEQFF. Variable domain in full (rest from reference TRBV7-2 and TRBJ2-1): GAGVSQSPSNKVTEKGKDVELRCDPISGHTALYWYRQSLGQGLEFLIYFQGNSAPDKSGLPSDRFSAERTGGSVSTLTIQRTQQEDSAVYLCASSLLAGTSYNEQFFGPGTRLTVL.

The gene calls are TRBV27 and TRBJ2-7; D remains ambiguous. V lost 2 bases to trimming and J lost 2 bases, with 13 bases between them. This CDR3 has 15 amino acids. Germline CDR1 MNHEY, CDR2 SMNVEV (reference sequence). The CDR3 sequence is CASSLNGGYTYEQYF. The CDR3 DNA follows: TGTGCCAGCAGTTTAAACGGCGGTTATACCTACGAGCAGTACTTC.

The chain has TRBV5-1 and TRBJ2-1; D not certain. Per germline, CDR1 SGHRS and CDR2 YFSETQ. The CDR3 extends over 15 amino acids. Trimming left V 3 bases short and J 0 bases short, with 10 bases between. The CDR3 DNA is TGCGCCAGCAGCTCCGGTTCAACCTCCTACAATGAGCAGTTCTTC. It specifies CASSSGSTSYNEQFF.

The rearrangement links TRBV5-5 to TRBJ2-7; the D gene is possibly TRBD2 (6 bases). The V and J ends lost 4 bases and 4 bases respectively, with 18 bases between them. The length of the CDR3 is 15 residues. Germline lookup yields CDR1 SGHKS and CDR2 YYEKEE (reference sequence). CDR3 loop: CASSRGGAGRYEQYF. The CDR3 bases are TGTGCCAGCAGCCGGGGCGGGGCCGGGCGGTACGAGCAGTACTTC.

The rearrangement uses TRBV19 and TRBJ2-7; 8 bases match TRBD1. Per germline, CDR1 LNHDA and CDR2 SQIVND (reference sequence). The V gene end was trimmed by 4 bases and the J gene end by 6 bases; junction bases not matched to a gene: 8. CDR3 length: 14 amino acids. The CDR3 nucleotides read TGTGCCAGTAGTAACACGGACAGGGTCGGCGAGCAGTACTTC. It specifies CASSNTDRVGEQYF.

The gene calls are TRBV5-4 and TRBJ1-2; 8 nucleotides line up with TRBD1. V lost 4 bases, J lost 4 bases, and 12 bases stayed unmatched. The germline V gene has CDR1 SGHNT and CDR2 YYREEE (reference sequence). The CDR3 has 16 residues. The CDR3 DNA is TGTGCCAGCAGCCCCTGGACAGGGACGGGGAGCTATGGCTACACCTTC. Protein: CASSPWTGTGSYGYTF.

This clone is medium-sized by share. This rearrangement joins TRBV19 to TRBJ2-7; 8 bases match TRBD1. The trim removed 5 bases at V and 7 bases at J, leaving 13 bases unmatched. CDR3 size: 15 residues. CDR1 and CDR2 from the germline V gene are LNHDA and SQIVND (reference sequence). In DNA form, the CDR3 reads TGTGCCAGTAGTTCCCTGGAGGGGACAGGATGGGAGCAGTACTTC. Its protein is CASSSLEGTGWEQYF.

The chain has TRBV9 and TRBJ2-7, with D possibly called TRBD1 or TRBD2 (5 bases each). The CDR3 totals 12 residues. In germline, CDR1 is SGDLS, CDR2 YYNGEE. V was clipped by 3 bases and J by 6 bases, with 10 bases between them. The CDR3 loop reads CASSGGAGEQYF. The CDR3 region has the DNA TGTGCCAGCAGCGGAGGGGCGGGCGAGCAGTACTTC.

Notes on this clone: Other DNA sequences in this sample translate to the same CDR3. CDR3 coding DNA: TGTGCCAGCAGCTTAGGGGGGGATTCACCCCTCCACTTT. The encoded protein is CASSLGGDSPLHF. The V call is TRBV7-2, the J call TRBJ1-6; D is possibly TRBD1 (5 bases). Germline CDR1 SGHTA, CDR2 FQGNSA. Trimming pared 1 base from V and 8 bases from J, leaving 6 bases between. The length of the CDR3 is 13 residues.

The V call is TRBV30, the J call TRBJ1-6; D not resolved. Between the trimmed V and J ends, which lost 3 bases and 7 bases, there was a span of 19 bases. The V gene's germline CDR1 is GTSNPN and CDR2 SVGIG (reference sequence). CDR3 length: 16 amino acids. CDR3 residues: CAWSDGGGSDNSPLHF. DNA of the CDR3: TGTGCCTGGAGCGACGGAGGTGGCTCGGACAATTCACCCCTCCACTTT.

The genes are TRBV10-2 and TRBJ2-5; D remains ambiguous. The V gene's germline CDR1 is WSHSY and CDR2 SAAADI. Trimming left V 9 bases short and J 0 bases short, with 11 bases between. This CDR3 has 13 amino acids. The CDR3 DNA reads TGCGCCAGTACGGAGACAAACCAAGAGACCCAGTACTTC. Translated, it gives CASTETNQETQYF.

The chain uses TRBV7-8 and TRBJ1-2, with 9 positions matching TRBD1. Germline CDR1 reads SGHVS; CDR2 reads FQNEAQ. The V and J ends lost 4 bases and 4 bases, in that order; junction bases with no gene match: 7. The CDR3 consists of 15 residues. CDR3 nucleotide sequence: TGTGCCAGCAGCTCTTACAGGGGGCTCGGCTATGGCTACACCTTC. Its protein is CASSSYRGLGYGYTF.

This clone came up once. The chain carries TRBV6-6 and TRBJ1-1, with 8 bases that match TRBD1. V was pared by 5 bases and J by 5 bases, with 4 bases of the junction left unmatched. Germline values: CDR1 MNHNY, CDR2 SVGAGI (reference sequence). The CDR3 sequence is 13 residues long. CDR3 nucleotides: TGTGCCAGCAGTAGTACAGGGGGGACTGAAGCTTTCTTT. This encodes CASSSTGGTEAFF.

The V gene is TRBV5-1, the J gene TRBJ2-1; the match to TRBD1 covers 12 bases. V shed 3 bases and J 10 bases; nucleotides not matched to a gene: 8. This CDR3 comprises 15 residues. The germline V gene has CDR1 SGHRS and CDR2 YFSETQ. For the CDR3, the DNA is TGCGCCAGCAGCTCAACGGGACAGGGGGCAGGAGAGCAGTTCTTC. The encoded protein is CASSSTGQGAGEQFF. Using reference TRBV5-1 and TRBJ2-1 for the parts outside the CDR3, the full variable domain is KAGVTQTPRYLIKTRGQQVTLSCSPISGHRSVSWYQQTPGQGLQFLFEYFSETQRNKGNFPGRFSGRQFSNSRSEMNVSTLELGDSALYLCASSSTGQGAGEQFFGPGTRLTVL.

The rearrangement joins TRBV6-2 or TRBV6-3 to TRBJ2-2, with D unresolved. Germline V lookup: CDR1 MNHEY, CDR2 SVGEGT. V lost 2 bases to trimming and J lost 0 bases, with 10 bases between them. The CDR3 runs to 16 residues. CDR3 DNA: TGTGCCAGCAGTTACGGTACGACGTCGAACACCGGGGAGCTGTTTTTT. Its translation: CASSYGTTSNTGELFF.

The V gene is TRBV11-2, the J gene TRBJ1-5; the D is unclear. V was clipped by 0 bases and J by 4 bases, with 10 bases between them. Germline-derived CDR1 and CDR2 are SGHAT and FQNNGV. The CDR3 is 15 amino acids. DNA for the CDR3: TGTGCCAGCAGCTTAGATTCGGAATTGAATCAGCCCCAGCATTTT. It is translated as CASSLDSELNQPQHF.

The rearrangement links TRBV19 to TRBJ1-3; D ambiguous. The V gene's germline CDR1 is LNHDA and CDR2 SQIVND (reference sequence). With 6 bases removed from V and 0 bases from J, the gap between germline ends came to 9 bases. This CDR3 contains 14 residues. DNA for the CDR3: TGTGCCAGTAGGGTCGACAACTCTGGAAACACCATATATTTT. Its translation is CASRVDNSGNTIYF.

CDR3 amino acids: CASRPGDRGLGKLFF. DNA of the CDR3: TGTGCCAGCAGACCGGGGGACAGGGGCTTGGGAAAACTGTTTTTT. The chain links TRBV27 to TRBJ1-4, with 10 bases fitting TRBD1. V shed 6 bases, J shed 10 bases, and the junction held 11 bases outside the gene matches. CDR3 length: 15 residues. Germline CDR1 reads MNHEY; CDR2 reads SMNVEV (reference sequence).

The CDR3 nucleotides read TGCAGTGCTAGTCCCCACACAGGTCACGGCTATGGCTACACCTTC. Translation: CSASPHTGHGYGYTF. The chain joins TRBV20-1 to TRBJ1-2; D perhaps matches TRBD1 (5 bases). The ends were cut back, 3 bases at V and 4 bases at J, with 18 bases in the middle. The CDR3 covers 15 residues. The germline CDR1 and CDR2 sequences are DFQATT and SNEGSKA (reference sequence).